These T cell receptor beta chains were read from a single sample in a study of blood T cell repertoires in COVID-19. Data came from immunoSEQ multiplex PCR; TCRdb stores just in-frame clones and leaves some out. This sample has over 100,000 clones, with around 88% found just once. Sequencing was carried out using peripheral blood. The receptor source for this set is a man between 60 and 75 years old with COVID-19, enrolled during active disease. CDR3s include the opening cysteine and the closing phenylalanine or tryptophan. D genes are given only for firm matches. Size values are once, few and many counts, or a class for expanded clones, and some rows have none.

CASSPDPGANQPQHF	TGCGCCAGCAGCCCGGACCCAGGGGCCAATCAGCCCCAGCATTTT	once	TRBV5-1	-	TRBJ1-5
CASSERKGQGAYEQYF	TGTGCCAGCAGTGAACGCAAGGGACAGGGGGCCTACGAGCAGTACTTC	-	TRBV2	TRBD1	TRBJ2-7
CASSPPTGANEKLFF	TGTGCCAGCAGCCCACCGACAGGGGCTAATGAAAAACTGTTTTTT	-	TRBV7-8	TRBD1	TRBJ1-4
CASRRDTLNTEAFF	TGTGCCAGTAGACGGGACACTCTTAACACTGAAGCTTTCTTT	-	TRBV19	-	TRBJ1-1
CASSSLRTTEAFF	TGTGCCAGCAGCTCACTACGAACCACTGAAGCTTTCTTT	-	TRBV7-8	-	TRBJ1-1
CASKGGGIYEQYF	TGTGCCAGCAAGGGCGGGGGAATCTACGAGCAGTACTTC	-	TRBV28	TRBD2	TRBJ2-7
CASREGQPQHF	TGTGCCAGCAGGGAGGGTCAGCCCCAGCATTTT	-	TRBV5-8	-	TRBJ1-5
CASSRGGTDSGNTIYF	TGTGCCAGCAGCCGCGGAGGGACGGACTCTGGAAACACCATATATTTT	-	TRBV11-2	-	TRBJ1-3
CASSSGWGADTQYF	TGTGCCAGCAGCTCCGGCTGGGGGGCAGATACGCAGTATTTT	-	TRBV7-2	-	TRBJ2-3
CASSENRQGIYGYTF	TGTGCCAGCAGTGAAAATCGACAGGGCATTTATGGCTACACCTTC	-	TRBV27	TRBD1	TRBJ1-2
CASSFIQGISEQFF	TGTGCCAGCAGCTTCATTCAGGGGATTAGTGAGCAGTTCTTC	-	TRBV11-1	-	TRBJ2-1
CASSVAEVHRLEGEAFF	TGTGCCAGCAGCGTAGCCGAAGTCCATCGGTTGGAGGGTGAAGCTTTCTTT	-	TRBV9	-	TRBJ1-1
CASRGQGADTQYF	TGTGCCAGCAGAGGACAGGGGGCAGATACGCAGTATTTT	-	TRBV6-5	TRBD1	TRBJ2-3
CASSLDGGNYGYTF	TGTGCCAGCAGCTTAGACGGGGGGAACTATGGCTACACCTTC	-	TRBV7-2	-	TRBJ1-2
CASSIVGGATNEKLFF	TGTGCCAGTAGTATAGTAGGGGGTGCAACTAATGAAAAACTGTTTTTT	-	TRBV19	-	TRBJ1-4
CAWSWTGGNYEQYF	TGTGCCTGGAGCTGGACAGGGGGAAATTACGAGCAGTACTTC	-	TRBV30	TRBD1	TRBJ2-7
CASSLHRQGGPSPLHF	TGCGCCAGCAGCTTGCATAGACAGGGGGGGCCTTCACCCCTCCACTTT	once	TRBV5-1	TRBD1	TRBJ1-6
CASSLGQFYEQYF	TGCGCCAGCAGCCTCGGACAGTTCTACGAGCAGTACTTC	-	TRBV5-1	-	TRBJ2-7
CASSLDVGRLVTDTQYF	TGCGCCAGCAGCTTGGATGTGGGGAGACTAGTCACAGATACGCAGTATTTT	-	TRBV5-1	-	TRBJ2-3
CASSILDSDYYNEKLFF	TGCGCCAGCAGCATATTGGACAGCGACTACTATAATGAAAAACTGTTTTTT	-	TRBV5-1	-	TRBJ1-4
CAWSLASSGNTIYF	TGTGCCTGGAGTTTAGCGTCCTCTGGAAACACCATATATTTT	-	TRBV30	-	TRBJ1-3
CASTHRVGNTIYF	TGTGCCAGCACCCACAGAGTCGGAAACACCATATATTTT	-	TRBV25-1	-	TRBJ1-3
CASSLDGTGGYTF	TGTGCCAGCAGCTTAGATGGGACAGGAGGCTACACCTTC	-	TRBV7-2	TRBD1	TRBJ1-2
CASSLEGAWQGPQHF	TGTGCCAGCAGCTTGGAGGGGGCCTGGCAAGGGCCCCAGCATTTT	-	TRBV7-6	TRBD1	TRBJ1-5
CASSTLTVASNTIYF	TGTGCCAGCAGCACCCTGACAGTGGCCTCGAACACCATATATTTT	-	TRBV13	-	TRBJ1-3
CASSLSAGNTEAFF	TGTGCCAGCAGTTTATCAGCAGGGAACACTGAAGCTTTCTTT	-	TRBV28	-	TRBJ1-1
CASQTLGGPYNEQFF	TGTGCCAGTCAAACCCTCGGGGGTCCCTACAATGAGCAGTTCTTC	-	TRBV27	-	TRBJ2-1
CASSYTGKDEQFF	TGTGCCAGCAGCTATACAGGGAAGGATGAGCAGTTCTTC	-	TRBV5-8	-	TRBJ2-1
CASSGGQGGNYGYTF	TGTGCCAGCAGTGGGGGACAGGGGGGCAACTATGGCTACACCTTC	-	TRBV25-1	TRBD1	TRBJ1-2
CASSDRGAPQETQYF	TGTGCCAGCAGCGACCGCGGGGCGCCTCAAGAGACCCAGTACTTC	once	TRBV9	-	TRBJ2-5
CASSAPGMGANVLTF	TGCGCCAGCAGCGCCCCAGGTATGGGGGCCAACGTCCTGACTTTC	-	TRBV5-1	-	TRBJ2-6
CASSFSGGSTDTQYF	TGCGCCAGCAGCTTTAGCGGGGGGAGCACAGATACGCAGTATTTT	-	TRBV5-1	TRBD2	TRBJ2-3
CASSLGREGEQFF	TGTGCCAGCAGCTTAGGGAGGGAAGGTGAGCAGTTCTTC	-	TRBV7-6	-	TRBJ2-1
CASRQKAPLYNEQFF	TGTGCCAGCAGACAGAAGGCTCCCCTATACAATGAGCAGTTCTTC	-	TRBV3-1/TRBV3-2	-	TRBJ2-1
CASRVGQLYNQPQHF	TGTGCCAGTAGAGTAGGACAGCTGTACAATCAGCCCCAGCATTTT	-	TRBV19	-	TRBJ1-5
CASKPTGNYGYTF	TGTGCCAGCAAACCGACAGGGAACTATGGCTACACCTTC	-	TRBV7-2	TRBD1	TRBJ1-2
CASSLARASNYGYTF	TGTGCCAGCAGCTTAGCGAGGGCGAGTAACTATGGCTACACCTTC	-	TRBV7-9	-	TRBJ1-2
CASFNGANYGYTF	TGTGCCAGTTTTAACGGGGCTAACTATGGCTACACCTTC	-	TRBV12-3/TRBV12-4	-	TRBJ1-2
CAWTHIQGGTDTQYF	TGTGCCTGGACCCATATACAGGGGGGCACAGATACGCAGTATTTT	-	TRBV30	TRBD1	TRBJ2-3
CASSPYRDSLF	TGTGCCAGCAGCCCATACCGAGACAGTCTTTTC	-	TRBV5-8	-	TRBJ1-2
CASQGWDRGMNTEAFF	TGTGCCAGTCAGGGGTGGGACAGGGGTATGAACACTGAAGCTTTCTTT	-	TRBV19	TRBD1	TRBJ1-1
CASSLDRGRDEQYF	TGTGCCAGCAGCCTAGACAGGGGACGGGACGAGCAGTACTTC	once	TRBV16	TRBD1	TRBJ2-7
CASSLGGGDEKLFF	TGTGCCAGCAGCTTAGGAGGGGGGGATGAAAAACTGTTTTTT	-	TRBV7-2	-	TRBJ1-4
CASSPTGGNQPQHF	TGTGCCAGCAGCCCTACAGGGGGGAATCAGCCCCAGCATTTT	-	TRBV7-9	TRBD1	TRBJ1-5
CASRGGAVDEQFF	TGTGCCAGCAGGGGGGGGGCGGTTGATGAGCAGTTCTTC	-	TRBV6-5	-	TRBJ2-1
CACYPGAGIGPYNSPLHF	TGTGCCTGTTACCCAGGGGCCGGTATTGGTCCCTATAATTCACCCCTCCACTTT	-	TRBV30	-	TRBJ1-6
CASGQSYSNQPQHF	TGTGCCAGCGGACAGAGCTATAGCAATCAGCCCCAGCATTTT	-	TRBV2	-	TRBJ1-5
CASSWGLADYNEQFF	TGTGCCAGCAGTTGGGGACTAGCGGATTACAATGAGCAGTTCTTC	-	TRBV6-2/TRBV6-3	TRBD2	TRBJ2-1
CASSLESVGNTIYF	TGTGCCAGCAGCTTAGAATCAGTTGGAAACACCATATATTTT	-	TRBV11-2	-	TRBJ1-3
CASSSSGGSYEQYF	TGCGCCAGCAGCTCCTCAGGGGGCAGCTACGAGCAGTACTTC	-	TRBV5-1	TRBD1	TRBJ2-7
CASSGRSDGYTF	TGTGCCAGCAGCGGGCGTTCTGACGGCTACACCTTC	-	TRBV4-2	-	TRBJ1-2
CAWSVLSGLVRTETQYF	TGTGCCTGGAGTGTACTGTCGGGACTAGTGAGGACAGAGACCCAGTACTTC	-	TRBV30	TRBD2	TRBJ2-5
CASSPVKQGASNQPQHF	TGTGCCAGCTCACCAGTCAAACAGGGGGCCTCCAATCAGCCCCAGCATTTT	-	TRBV18	TRBD1	TRBJ1-5
CASSSTGGGYLPF	TGTGCCAGCAGTTCGACAGGGGGTGGATACCTCCCTTTC	few	TRBV12-3/TRBV12-4	TRBD1	TRBJ1-2
CASSVNLQISGFNEQFF	TGTGCCAGCAGCGTAAACCTGCAGATTAGCGGGTTCAATGAGCAGTTCTTC	-	TRBV9	TRBD2	TRBJ2-1